The clone carrying this T cell receptor (beta chain) was recorded once. The CDR3 is 14 residues long. Germline CDR1 is MNHEY and CDR2 is SVGAGI. V lost 7 bases and J lost 2, with 11 bases in between. The data stem from a study of blood T cell repertoires in COVID-19. The protocol was immunoSEQ multiplex PCR, while the TCRdb copy is restricted to in-frame clones and leaves out a portion. The table has about 270,000 clones, approximately 89% seen once; the top ten hold approximately 3%. This chain uses TRBV6-5 with TRBJ2-2, with D tentatively TRBD1 (6 bases). The sequence was obtained from a man in his forties or fifties who had been exposed to COVID-19. Sequenced sample: PBMCs or T cells enriched from blood (not recorded which). The CDR3 sequence: CASKGHANTGELFF. The CDR3 DNA sequence: TGTGCCAGCAAGGGACACGCTAACACCGGGGAGCTGTTTTTT.